This T cell receptor (beta chain) was captured by sequencing in a study of T cell responses to AZD1222 COVID-19 vaccine. Study-level information: The analysis combined second doses at about 4 or about 12 weeks. Study-wide findings and caveats: There were repertoire samples only from the period after the peak T cell response. At study baseline, merely six AZD1222 recipients were seropositive.

This clone was picked up one time. The antigen remains unidentified. The CDR3 is 14 amino acids. Trimming shortened V by 6 bases and J by 5 bases, and 13 bases separated the two germline ends. CDR1 and CDR2 from the germline V gene are LNHDA and SQIVND (reference sequence). Produced via immunoSEQ multiplex PCR; TCRdb's table is partial and in-frame only. The profile shows approximately 140,000 clones, approximately 94% of them singletons. Here the sequenced sample was peripheral blood, taken on day 0 of AZD1222 vaccination. The chain joins TRBV19 to TRBJ2-2; possibly TRBD1 for D (5 bases). The receptor was isolated from an adult in good health. The DNA for the CDR3 is TGTGCCAGTAGCCGAGACAGTTTGACCGGGGAGCTGTTTTTT. Its protein product is CASSRDSLTGELFF. The variable domain in full, with the rest retrieved from reference TRBV19 and TRBJ2-2, is DGGITQSPKYLFRKEGQNVTLSCEQNLNHDAMYWYRQDPGQGLRLIYYSQIVNDFQKGDIAEGYSVSREKKESFPLTVTSAQKNPTAFYLCASSRDSLTGELFFGEGSRLTVL.